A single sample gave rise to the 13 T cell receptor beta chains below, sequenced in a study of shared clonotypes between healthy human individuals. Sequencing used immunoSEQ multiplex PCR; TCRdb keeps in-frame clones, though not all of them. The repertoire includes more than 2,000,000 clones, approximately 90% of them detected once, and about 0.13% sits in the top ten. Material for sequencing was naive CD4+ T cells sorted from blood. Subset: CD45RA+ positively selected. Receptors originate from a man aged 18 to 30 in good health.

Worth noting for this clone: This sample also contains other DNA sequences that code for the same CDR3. The CDR3 region is CASSLVVGNTGELFF. CDR3 sequence (DNA): TGCGCCAGCAGCTTGGTAGTGGGGAACACCGGGGAGCTGTTTTTT. The rearrangement joins TRBV5-1 to TRBJ2-2; no firm D call. The length of the CDR3 is 15 residues. V lost 0 bases and J 1 base, leaving 7 bases between the germline ends. The germline gives CDR1 SGHRS, CDR2 YFSETQ.

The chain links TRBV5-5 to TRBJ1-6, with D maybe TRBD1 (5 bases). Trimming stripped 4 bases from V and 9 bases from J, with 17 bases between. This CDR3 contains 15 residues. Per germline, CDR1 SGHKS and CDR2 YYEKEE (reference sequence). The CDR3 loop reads CASSPTQGRSSPLHF. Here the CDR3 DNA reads TGTGCCAGCAGCCCGACCCAGGGTAGAAGTTCACCCCTCCACTTT.

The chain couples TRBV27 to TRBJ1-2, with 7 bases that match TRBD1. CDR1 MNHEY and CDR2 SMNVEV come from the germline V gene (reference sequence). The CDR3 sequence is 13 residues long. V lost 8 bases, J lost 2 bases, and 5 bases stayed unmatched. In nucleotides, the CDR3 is TGTGCCAGCCCCCGACAGGGCAACTATGGCTACACCTTC. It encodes CASPRQGNYGYTF.

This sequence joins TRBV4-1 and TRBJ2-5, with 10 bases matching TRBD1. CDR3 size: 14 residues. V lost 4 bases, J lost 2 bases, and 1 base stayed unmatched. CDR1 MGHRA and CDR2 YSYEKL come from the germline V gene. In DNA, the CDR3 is TGCGCCAGCAGCCGACAGGGGGCTCAAGAGACCCAGTACTTC. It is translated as CASSRQGAQETQYF.

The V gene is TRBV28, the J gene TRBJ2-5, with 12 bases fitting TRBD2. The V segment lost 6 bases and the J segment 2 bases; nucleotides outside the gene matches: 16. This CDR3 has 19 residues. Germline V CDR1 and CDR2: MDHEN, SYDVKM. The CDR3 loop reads CASSPRTSGVKGAQETQYF. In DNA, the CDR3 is TGTGCCAGCAGCCCGAGGACTAGCGGGGTAAAGGGGGCTCAAGAGACCCAGTACTTC.

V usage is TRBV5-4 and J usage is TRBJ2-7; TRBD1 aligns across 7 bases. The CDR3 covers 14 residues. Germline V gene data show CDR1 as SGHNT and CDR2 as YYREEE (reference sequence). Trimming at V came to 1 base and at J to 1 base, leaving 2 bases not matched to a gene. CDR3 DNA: TGTGCCAGCAGCTTGCCGGACAGGTCCTACGAGCAGTACTTC. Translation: CASSLPDRSYEQYF.

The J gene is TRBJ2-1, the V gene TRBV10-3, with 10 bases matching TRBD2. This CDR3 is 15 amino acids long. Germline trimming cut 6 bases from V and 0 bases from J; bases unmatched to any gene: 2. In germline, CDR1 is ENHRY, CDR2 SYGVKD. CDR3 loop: CAIRGLASSYNEQFF. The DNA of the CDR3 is TGTGCCATCAGGGGACTAGCGAGCTCCTACAATGAGCAGTTCTTC.

CDR3 amino acids: CASSADGTSGRKLFF. In DNA, the CDR3 is TGTGCCAGCAGCGCGGACGGGACTAGCGGGAGGAAGCTGTTTTTT. V gene TRBV9 combines with J gene TRBJ2-2; 15 bases are a match to TRBD2. Germline-derived CDR1 and CDR2 are SGDLS and YYNGEE. The ends lost 3 bases at V and 12 bases at J; junction bases unmatched: 6. This CDR3 is 15 amino acids long.

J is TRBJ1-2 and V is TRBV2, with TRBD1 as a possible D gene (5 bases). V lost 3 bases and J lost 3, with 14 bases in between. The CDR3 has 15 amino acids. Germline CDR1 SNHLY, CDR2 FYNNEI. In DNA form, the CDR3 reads TGTGCCAGCAGTGATTCAGGGACCCCCCACTATGGCTACACCTTC. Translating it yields CASSDSGTPHYGYTF.

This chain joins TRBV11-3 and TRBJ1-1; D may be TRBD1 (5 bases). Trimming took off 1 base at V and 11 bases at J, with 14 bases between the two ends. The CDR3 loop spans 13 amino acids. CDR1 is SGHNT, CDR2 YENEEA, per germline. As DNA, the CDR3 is TGTGCCAGCAGCTTAGTAGTCGGGGCGTGGGCTTTCTTT. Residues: CASSLVVGAWAFF.

The CDR3 here is CASSDQTGLVEQFF. In DNA, the CDR3 is TGCGCCAGCAGCGATCAGACCGGACTAGTTGAGCAGTTCTTC. This chain uses TRBV5-1 with TRBJ2-1; 7 positions match TRBD2. CDR1 and CDR2 (germline): SGHRS, YFSETQ. This CDR3 comprises 14 residues. The ends lost 4 bases at V and 9 bases at J; junction bases unmatched: 10.

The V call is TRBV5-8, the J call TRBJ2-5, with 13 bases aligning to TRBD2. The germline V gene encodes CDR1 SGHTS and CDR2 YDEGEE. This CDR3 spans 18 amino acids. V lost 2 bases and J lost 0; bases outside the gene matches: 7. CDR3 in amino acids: CASSFSRLAGGHQETQYF. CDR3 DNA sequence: TGTGCCAGCAGCTTCTCACGACTAGCGGGGGGCCACCAAGAGACCCAGTACTTC.

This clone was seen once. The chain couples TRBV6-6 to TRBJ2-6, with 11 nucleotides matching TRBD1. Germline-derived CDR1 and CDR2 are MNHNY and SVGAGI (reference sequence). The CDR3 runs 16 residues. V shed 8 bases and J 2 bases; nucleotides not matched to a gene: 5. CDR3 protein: CASFGQGATGANVLTF. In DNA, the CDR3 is TGTGCCAGCTTCGGACAGGGGGCAACTGGGGCCAACGTCCTGACTTTC.